This T cell receptor beta chain emerged from a study of breast tumors, draining lymph nodes, adjacent tissues. Broader study findings: Compared with basal-like, luminal-like tumors shared significantly more repertoire with nontumor tissue. Compared with lymph nodes, tumors were less diverse; compared with nontumor tissue, more.

Notes on this clonotype: Its matching antigen is unknown.

This CDR3 is 17 amino acids long. J lost 11 bases, V lost 6 bases, and 21 bases had no gene match. Germline loops: CDR1 SGHVS, CDR2 FNYEAQ. The lymph nodes were axillary draining lymph nodes from breast cancer patients. TCRdb reprocessed the multiplex PCR reads via MiXCR and lists one record per CDR3 protein. The sample lists about 200,000 distinct CDR3 sequences; less than 40% were seen once. Sequenced input: axillary lymph node tissue. The sequence came from a female donor with breast cancer. Some clones in this sample may be carry-over from other donors' samples. The chain links TRBV7-6 to TRBJ2-1; TRBD1 agrees at 8 bases. Written as DNA, the CDR3 is TGTGCCAGCAGTCCCGGGACAGGAGGAAATTCCAGGTCTCAGCAGTTCTTC. This sequence encodes CASSPGTGGNSRSQQFF.